One and the same sample provided the 29 T cell receptor beta chains below, sequenced in a study of cytomegalovirus exposure and HLA in healthy donors. PCR involved 60 Vbeta and 13 Jbeta primers. Using immunoSEQ multiplex PCR, the repertoire was profiled, and TCRdb retains in-frame clones only, with some absent. The sample has tens of thousands of clones; about 9.4% are singletons. The sequenced sample consisted of PBMCs. Source of these receptors: a man in his sixties in good health and CMV-seropositive.

This clone showed up just a few times. J is TRBJ2-1 and V is TRBV6-1, with 10 bases fitting TRBD2. With V trimmed by 3 bases and J by 7 bases, 3 bases remained unmatched. Germline values: CDR1 MNHNS, CDR2 SASEGT. There are 14 residues in the CDR3. This CDR3 reads CASSEASGSNEQFF. The CDR3 nucleotides are TGTGCCAGCAGTGAGGCTAGCGGGAGTAATGAGCAGTTCTTC.

V usage is TRBV11-2 and J usage is TRBJ2-1; no clear D gene. The V end lost 2 bases, the J end lost 6 bases, and 8 bases lay between the germline ends. The CDR3 totals 13 residues. CDR1 and CDR2 (germline): SGHAT, FQNNGV. The CDR3: CASSLSDTNEQFF. CDR3 DNA: TGTGCCAGCAGCTTAAGTGACACCAATGAGCAGTTCTTC.

This clone was picked up a small number of times. The chain couples TRBV6-5 to TRBJ2-5; 8 bases match TRBD1. The DNA end favors TRBJ2-7, so the J call may be wrong. Germline V lookup: CDR1 MNHEY, CDR2 SVGAGI. CDR3 size: 13 residues. Here the CDR3 DNA reads TGTGCCAGCACAGGGGGCGTTAGGCACGAGCAGTACTTC. Residues: CASTGGVRHEQYF.

This clone was seen a few times. The CDR3 nucleotides read TGTGCCAGCGGGACAGGCTCCTACGAGCAGTACGTC. Encoded protein: CASGTGSYEQYV. This sequence joins TRBV27 and TRBJ2-7; TRBD1 aligns across 8 bases. Germline-derived CDR1 and CDR2 are MNHEY and SMNVEV (reference sequence). CDR3 length: 12 amino acids. V shed 8 bases and J 0 bases; nucleotides not matched to a gene: 0.

This clone has a handful of counts. The chain combines TRBV11-2 with TRBJ2-5; 8 nucleotides line up with TRBD1. This CDR3 contains 16 residues. The V gene's germline CDR1 is SGHAT and CDR2 FQNNGV. V trimming: 1 base; J trimming: 1 base; junction bases outside the gene matches: 5. CDR3 DNA sequence: TGTGCCAGCAGCTTAGGCACAGGGGGTCCCCAAGAGACCCAGTACTTC. It specifies CASSLGTGGPQETQYF.

This clone came up a few times. The chain carries TRBV6-1 and TRBJ2-7, with 9 bases that match TRBD1. V gave up 6 bases and J gave up 3 bases; unmatched junction bases: 3. Looked up from germline, CDR1 is MNHNS and CDR2 is SASEGT. The CDR3 sequence is 13 residues long. The CDR3 region is CASRDRGSYEQYV. The CDR3 nucleotides are TGTGCCAGCAGAGACAGGGGGAGCTACGAGCAGTACGTC.

This rearrangement joins TRBV7-2 to TRBJ2-7, with 7 nucleotides matching TRBD2. The V and J ends lost 2 bases and 3 bases, in that order; junction bases with no gene match: 10. Germline CDR1 is SGHTA and CDR2 is FQGNSA. This CDR3 comprises 16 residues. The CDR3 loop reads CASSLSGRGGNYEQYF. In DNA, the CDR3 is TGTGCCAGCAGCTTATCAGGGAGGGGCGGAAACTACGAGCAGTACTTC.

This clone was recorded a few times. The J gene is TRBJ2-7, the V gene TRBV10-3; 7 bases are a match to TRBD1. Losses at the gene ends were 4 bases for V and 6 bases for J; bases not matched to a gene: 9. The germline gives CDR1 ENHRY, CDR2 SYGVKD. The length of the CDR3 is 14 residues. CDR3 DNA sequence: TGTGCCATCAGTGTGGAGACAGGGATTTTCGAGCAGTACTTC. Protein sequence: CAISVETGIFEQYF.

The table lists this clone with a few counts. V and J are TRBV15 and TRBJ1-4, with a possible D match to TRBD1 (6 bases). V was pared by 1 base and J by 7 bases, with 22 bases between. Germline V gene data show CDR1 as LNHNV and CDR2 as YYDKDF (reference sequence). The CDR3 length is 18 residues. The CDR3 spells CATSRVPGTSEEAEKLFF. CDR3 DNA: TGTGCCACCAGCAGAGTGCCCGGGACATCGGAGGAGGCTGAAAAACTGTTTTTT.

This clone occurred a few times. The J gene is TRBJ2-1, the V gene TRBV5-1; unclear D gene. The CDR3 contains 14 residues. The V and J ends lost 1 base and 3 bases respectively, with 8 bases between them. From germline, CDR1 is SGHRS and CDR2 YFSETQ. The CDR3, as DNA: TGCGCCAGCAGCTTGTCGGGTAGCTACAATGAGCAGTTCTTC. This translates into CASSLSGSYNEQFF.

This clone was seen only once. The V gene is TRBV6-5, the J gene TRBJ2-1; 13 nucleotides match TRBD2. CDR1 is MNHEY and CDR2 is SVGAGI in the germline V gene. After removal of 2 bases from V and 13 bases from J, the junction contained 5 bases not matched to a gene. The CDR3 sequence is 14 residues long. The CDR3 sequence is CASSYALAGGAQFF. The CDR3, as DNA: TGTGCCAGCAGTTACGCACTAGCGGGAGGGGCCCAGTTCTTC.

This chain connects TRBV7-8 to TRBJ2-7; 14 bases map to TRBD2. With V trimmed by 5 bases and J by 3 bases, 6 bases remained unmatched. From germline, CDR1 is SGHVS and CDR2 FQNEAQ. The CDR3 contains 16 residues. CDR3 amino acids: CASSRGLAGASYEQYF. For the CDR3, the DNA is TGTGCCAGCAGCCGGGGACTAGCGGGAGCTAGCTACGAGCAGTACTTC.

This clone has a handful of counts. The chain uses TRBV28 and TRBJ2-1, with 7 bases lining up with TRBD1. Germline V gene sequence: CDR1 MDHEN, CDR2 SYDVKM. The CDR3 contains 16 residues. V lost 7 bases, J lost 10 bases, and 19 bases stayed unmatched. The CDR3 nucleotides read TGTGCCAGCAAGGATAGGGACAGCCGCCAGCGGTGGGAGCAGTTCTTC. Its protein is CASKDRDSRQRWEQFF.

Only a few counts were recorded for this clone. This chain links TRBV6-6 with TRBJ1-5; 9 positions match TRBD1. This CDR3 has 14 amino acids. V trimming: 6 bases; J trimming: 6 bases; junction bases outside the gene matches: 6. Germline assignment: CDR1 MNHNY and CDR2 SVGAGI (reference sequence). The CDR3 nucleotides read TGTGCCAGCAGCTCCGGGACAGGGACTCAGCCCCAGCATTTT. Translating it yields CASSSGTGTQPQHF.

The chain couples TRBV28 to TRBJ2-1; D not certain. CDR1 and CDR2 from the germline V gene are MDHEN and SYDVKM. The CDR3 contains 14 residues. The germline V and J ends were trimmed by 4 bases and 3 bases, with 10 bases remaining between them. This CDR3 is CASSSPPSYNEQFF. CDR3 nucleotide sequence: TGTGCCAGCAGTTCCCCCCCCAGCTACAATGAGCAGTTCTTC. Based on the CDR3 plus reference TRBV28 and TRBJ2-1, the full variable domain is DVKVTQSSRYLVKRTGEKVFLECVQDMDHENMFWYRQDPGLGLRLIYFSYDVKMKEKGDIPEGYSVSREKKERFSLILESASTNQTSMYLCASSSPPSYNEQFFGPGTRLTVL.

This clone has just a few counts. This chain links TRBV4-2 with TRBJ2-2; D is undetermined. V shed 0 bases and J shed 4 bases, with 9 bases lying between them. Germline CDR1 reads LGHNA; CDR2 reads YNFKEQ. The CDR3 is 15 amino acids. The CDR3 reads CASSQDLVGTGELFF. In DNA form, the CDR3 reads TGTGCCAGCAGCCAAGATCTCGTCGGCACCGGGGAGCTGTTTTTT.

The CDR3 region has the DNA TGTGCCAGCAGGGAGGCCTCTGGAAACACCATATATTTT. Translating gives CASREASGNTIYF. The genes are TRBV2 and TRBJ1-3; D remains ambiguous. Germline V gene data show CDR1 as SNHLY and CDR2 as FYNNEI. This CDR3 region has 13 residues. V lost 6 bases and J 0 bases, leaving 6 bases between the germline ends.

The chain couples TRBV25-1 to TRBJ2-4; no definite D call. Looked up from germline, CDR1 is MGHDK and CDR2 is SYGVNS. Trimming left V 1 base short and J 0 bases short, with 7 bases between. There are 15 residues in the CDR3. The CDR3 DNA reads as TGTGCCAGCAGTGAATCGCAGGTAGCCAAAAACATTCAGTACTTC. It codes for CASSESQVAKNIQYF.

This clone was seen at least ten times. This chain uses TRBV9 with TRBJ2-6; D unclear. CDR3 length equals 17 residues. The V gene's germline CDR1 is SGDLS and CDR2 YYNGEE. The V gene lost 3 bases and the J gene lost 0 bases, with 13 bases spanning the gap. As DNA, the CDR3 is TGTGCCAGCAGCGGCCCCCCCCCGGGCTCTGGGGCCAACGTCCTGACTTTC. The encoded protein is CASSGPPPGSGANVLTF.

The CDR3 spells CASTEGQPSGNTIYF. CDR3 bases: TGTGCCAGCACCGAAGGCCAGCCTAGTGGAAACACCATATATTTT. The chain has TRBV6-1 and TRBJ1-3; D is uncertain. The V gene's germline CDR1 is MNHNS and CDR2 SASEGT. The CDR3 has 15 residues. V was shortened by 7 bases and J by 3 bases, with 16 bases between the two germline ends.

This clone was found a few times. CDR3 sequence reads: CASSFGVPGELFF. The CDR3 nucleotides read TGTGCCAGCAGTTTCGGGGTTCCCGGGGAGCTGTTTTTT. The gene calls are TRBV28 and TRBJ2-2; a possible D gene is TRBD2 (5 bases). This CDR3 region has 13 residues. V gave up 3 bases and J gave up 6 bases, with 8 bases separating them. CDR1 and CDR2 from the germline V gene are MDHEN and SYDVKM.

The chain combines TRBV10-3 with TRBJ2-7, with TRBD1 identical over 7 bases. The CDR3 runs to 14 residues. V lost 5 bases, J lost 4 bases, and 8 bases stayed unmatched. Germline loops: CDR1 ENHRY, CDR2 SYGVKD. CDR3 in amino acids: CAISSGVRGYEQYF. The CDR3, as DNA: TGTGCCATCAGTTCAGGGGTCAGGGGGTACGAGCAGTACTTC.

In its sample, this clone was seen a few times. The chain recombines TRBV30 with TRBJ2-7, with TRBD1 matching over 9 bases. Germline V gives CDR1 GTSNPN, CDR2 SVGIG (reference sequence). V trimming: 2 bases; J trimming: 7 bases; junction bases outside the gene matches: 6. There are 13 residues in the CDR3. The CDR3 DNA reads TGTGCCTGGAGTTCACAGGGGGCTGAGGAGCAGTACTTC. Translation gives CAWSSQGAEEQYF.

This clone occurred a few times. The chain employs TRBV10-3 and TRBJ2-2; 8 bases line up with TRBD2. V dropped 0 bases and J dropped 6; count of bases not matched to a gene: 18. This CDR3 contains 20 residues. Germline CDR1 ENHRY, CDR2 SYGVKD. The DNA for the CDR3 is TGTGCCATCAGTGAGTCTGGGGCAGGGAAGCCGGGAGGGCCGTCCGGGGAGCTGTTTTTT. Its protein product is CAISESGAGKPGGPSGELFF.

This clone turned up a few times. J is TRBJ2-3 and V is TRBV5-8; 7 bases fit TRBD2. The CDR3 spans 16 residues. J lost 0 bases, V lost 0 bases, and 4 bases had no gene match. Germline CDR1 is SGHTS and CDR2 is YDEGEE. The CDR3 protein is CASSLGLADSTDTQYF. The CDR3 DNA is TGTGCCAGCAGCTTGGGACTAGCAGATAGCACAGATACGCAGTATTTT.

V gene TRBV29-1 combines with J gene TRBJ2-3; 12 nucleotides align to TRBD2. V lost 8 bases to trimming and J lost 5 bases; unmatched junction nucleotides: 8. The CDR3 has 14 amino acids. From germline, CDR1 is SQVTM and CDR2 ANQGSEA. The DNA of the CDR3 is TGCAGCCTTCTGACTAGCGGGGGAGGAGATACGCAGTATTTT. The encoded protein is CSLLTSGGGDTQYF.

The rearrangement links TRBV5-1 to TRBJ2-3; 10 bases align to TRBD1. CDR3 length equals 16 residues. The V gene's germline CDR1 is SGHRS and CDR2 YFSETQ. V lost 0 bases to trimming and J lost 6 bases; unmatched junction nucleotides: 7. The CDR3 DNA reads TGCGCCAGCAGCTTGGCCGGGGGACAGGGGTGGGATACGCAGTATTTT. Translated: CASSLAGGQGWDTQYF.

This clone was found a few times. The chain uses TRBV5-6 and TRBJ1-1, with D perhaps matching TRBD1 (5 bases). Trimming shortened V by 0 bases and J by 8 bases, and 14 bases separated the two germline ends. CDR1 and CDR2 (germline): SGHDT, YYEEEE. The CDR3 runs 14 residues. The chain's CDR3 is CASSLVHLGGEAFF. The CDR3 DNA reads TGTGCCAGCAGCTTGGTACACCTCGGGGGAGAAGCTTTCTTT. Drawing the rest from reference TRBV5-6 and TRBJ1-1, the complete variable domain is DAGVTQSPTHLIKTRGQQVTLRCSPKSGHDTVSWYQQALGQGPQFIFQYYEEEERQRGNFPDRFSGHQFPNYSSELNVNALLLGDSALYLCASSLVHLGGEAFFGQGTRLTVV.

This clone has only a few counts. Distinct nucleotide sequences in the sample also encode this CDR3. The gene calls are TRBV18 and TRBJ1-5, with D possibly matching TRBD1 (6 bases). The germline V gene encodes CDR1 KGHSH and CDR2 LQKENI. The V end lost 2 bases, the J end lost 1 base, and 6 bases lay between the germline ends. The CDR3 runs to 14 residues. CDR3 sequence reads: CASSPGQSNQPQHF. The CDR3 coding sequence is TGTGCCAGCTCACCAGGACAGAGCAATCAGCCCCAGCATTTT.